These 19 T cell receptor beta chains were sequenced from one sample in a study of cytomegalovirus exposure and HLA in healthy donors. The repertoire was sequenced with immunoSEQ multiplex PCR; TCRdb's copy has only in-frame clones and lacks some. The sample has under 200,000 clones; 70% to 90% are singletons. Sequenced material: PBMCs. These receptors all come from a woman aged 25 to 39 in good health and CMV-seronegative.

The V and J genes are TRBV5-1 and TRBJ2-3, with 9 bases lining up with TRBD1. Losses at the gene ends were 4 bases for V and 2 bases for J; bases not matched to a gene: 5. The germline V gene encodes CDR1 SGHRS and CDR2 YFSETQ. The length of the CDR3 is 15 residues. The CDR3 DNA sequence: TGCGCCAGCAGCCCCACAGGGGGCCCCACAGATACGCAGTATTTT. The encoded protein is CASSPTGGPTDTQYF.

V is TRBV5-1 and J is TRBJ1-1; D perhaps matches TRBD1 (6 bases). V lost 4 bases and J lost 1, with 17 bases in between. This CDR3 spans 16 amino acids. Germline V gene lookup returns CDR1 SGHRS and CDR2 YFSETQ. DNA of the CDR3: TGCGCCAGCAGCCCGGGGGCACAGGGTTGGAACACTGAAGCTTTCTTT. This translates into CASSPGAQGWNTEAFF.

The chain uses TRBV19 and TRBJ2-5, with 11 bases fitting TRBD2. V shed 6 bases, J shed 2 bases, and the junction held 5 bases outside the gene matches. This CDR3 comprises 15 residues. Germline assignment: CDR1 LNHDA and CDR2 SQIVND (reference sequence). Written as DNA, the CDR3 is TGTGCCAGTAGCGATAGCGGGGGGGTTCAAGAGACCCAGTACTTC. As protein: CASSDSGGVQETQYF.

This chain connects TRBV30 to TRBJ1-2, with 10 bases identical to TRBD1. With V trimmed by 1 base and J by 4 bases, 3 bases remained unmatched. This CDR3 is 14 amino acids long. The V gene's germline CDR1 is GTSNPN and CDR2 SVGIG (reference sequence). The CDR3 protein is CAWSETGGAYGYTF. CDR3 nucleotides: TGTGCCTGGAGTGAGACAGGGGGCGCCTATGGCTACACCTTC.

Here the CDR3 DNA reads TGCGCCAGCAGCCAAGATCTGGTCGGAGCTTACTATGGCTACACCTTC. It specifies CASSQDLVGAYYGYTF. The J gene is TRBJ1-2, the V gene TRBV4-3; no clear D gene. Trimming took 0 bases from V and 3 from J, leaving 14 bases between them. The CDR3 runs to 16 residues. Germline-derived CDR1 and CDR2 are LGHNA and YSLEER.

The chain is built from TRBV2 and TRBJ1-5; D is undetermined. V lost 6 bases and J 5 bases, leaving 14 bases between the germline ends. This CDR3 is built from 14 residues. Per germline, CDR1 SNHLY and CDR2 FYNNEI. The CDR3 nucleotides read TGTGCCAGCAGGAGTGCGGGAGCGTATCAGCCCCAGCATTTT. This translates into CASRSAGAYQPQHF.

The chain joins TRBV19 to TRBJ1-2, with D unresolved. Germline loops: CDR1 LNHDA, CDR2 SQIVND (reference sequence). CDR3 size: 13 residues. V was shortened by 4 bases and J by 4 bases, with 10 bases between the two germline ends. The CDR3 region is CASSTTEVYGYTF. CDR3 coding DNA: TGTGCCAGTAGTACCACAGAAGTCTATGGCTACACCTTC.

This chain uses TRBV7-9 with TRBJ1-1, with D tentatively TRBD1 (5 bases). This CDR3 is built from 14 residues. Germline assignment: CDR1 SEHNR and CDR2 FQNEAQ (reference sequence). Deletions cut 5 bases from V and 3 bases from J, with 13 bases between. CDR3: CASSVSGGYTEAFF. DNA for the CDR3: TGTGCCAGCAGCGTAAGCGGGGGATACACTGAAGCTTTCTTT.

The V and J genes are TRBV15 and TRBJ1-1; the D gene is possibly TRBD1 (6 bases). V was pared by 5 bases and J by 3 bases, with 13 bases between. The germline V gene has CDR1 LNHNV and CDR2 YYDKDF (reference sequence). The CDR3 covers 14 residues. The CDR3 loop is CATSGSGGDTEAFF. CDR3 bases: TGTGCCACCAGCGGTAGCGGGGGCGACACTGAAGCTTTCTTT. The full variable domain, with the rest looked up from reference TRBV15 and TRBJ1-1, is DAMVIQNPRYQVTQFGKPVTLSCSQTLNHNVMYWYQQKSSQAPKLLFHYYDKDFNNEADTPDNFQSRRPNTSFCFLDIRSPGLGDTAMYLCATSGSGGDTEAFFGQGTRLTVV.

The V call is TRBV19, the J call TRBJ1-4; D unresolved. The V gene lost 0 bases and the J gene lost 5 bases, with 13 bases spanning the gap. Germline values: CDR1 LNHDA, CDR2 SQIVND (reference sequence). CDR3 length equals 16 residues. DNA of the CDR3: TGTGCCAGTAGTATAGATTGGGGTCGACCCAATGAAAAACTGTTTTTT. Translating it yields CASSIDWGRPNEKLFF.

The CDR3 sequence is CASSESVGGPTFNEQFF. CDR3 sequence (DNA): TGTGCCAGCAGTGAAAGTGTGGGAGGGCCTACCTTCAATGAGCAGTTCTTC. The rearrangement joins TRBV2 to TRBJ2-1, with TRBD2 matching 7 bases. The V and J ends lost 2 bases and 6 bases, in that order; junction bases with no gene match: 13. The germline V gene has CDR1 SNHLY and CDR2 FYNNEI. There are 17 residues in the CDR3.

The chain carries TRBV7-9 and TRBJ2-7; 9 nucleotides align to TRBD1. V was clipped by 1 base and J by 7 bases; unmatched bases: 11. Germline assignment: CDR1 SEHNR and CDR2 FQNEAQ (reference sequence). The CDR3 is 16 residues long. The DNA of the CDR3 is TGTGCCAGCAGCTTAGGTATCGGGACAGGGCGACATGAGCAGTACTTC. Its protein is CASSLGIGTGRHEQYF.

The gene calls are TRBV7-8 and TRBJ2-3; 10 bases line up with TRBD1. V shed 4 bases, J shed 1 base, and the junction held 2 bases outside the gene matches. The germline V gene encodes CDR1 SGHVS and CDR2 FQNEAQ. The CDR3 has 15 residues. The CDR3 nucleotides read TGTGCCAGCAGCTCGGGACAGGGGCGCACAGATACGCAGTATTTT. Encoded protein: CASSSGQGRTDTQYF. Full variable domain (rest looked up from reference TRBV7-8 and TRBJ2-3): GAGVSQSPRYKVAKRGQDVALRCDPISGHVSLFWYQQALGQGPEFLTYFQNEAQLDKSGLPSDRFFAERPEGSVSTLKIQRTQQEDSAVYLCASSSGQGRTDTQYFGPGTRLTVL.

The rearrangement links TRBV28 to TRBJ1-4, with 7 bases that match TRBD1. The CDR3 is made up of 14 amino acids. V was pared by 6 bases and J by 5 bases, with 6 bases of the junction left unmatched. From germline, CDR1 is MDHEN and CDR2 SYDVKM. The CDR3 sequence is CASSPDRRNEKLFF. CDR3 sequence (DNA): TGTGCCAGCAGCCCGGACAGGAGGAATGAAAAACTGTTTTTT.

V usage is TRBV7-3 and J usage is TRBJ2-1; D call uncertain. The CDR3 sequence is 16 residues long. The V end lost 5 bases, the J end lost 4 bases, and 18 bases lay between the germline ends. Germline V CDR1 and CDR2: SGHTA, FQGTGA. The CDR3 reads CASSRSGGPIYNEQFF. CDR3 nucleotides: TGTGCCAGCAGCCGCTCGGGCGGCCCAATTTACAATGAGCAGTTCTTC.

The V call is TRBV5-3, the J call TRBJ2-7; TRBD1 matches 9 bases. TRBV5-3 is an ORF for which the function is uncertain. This CDR3 region has 13 residues. J was trimmed by 7 bases and V by 2 bases; bases with no gene match: 4. In DNA, the CDR3 is TGTGCCAGAAGCTTATTCGGGACAGGGGAGCAGTACTTC. Its translation: CARSLFGTGEQYF.

The chain links TRBV5-6 to TRBJ1-5, with no clear D. Trimming stripped 2 bases from V and 3 bases from J, with 21 bases between. The V gene's germline CDR1 is SGHDT and CDR2 YYEEEE. The CDR3 loop spans 18 amino acids. CDR3 region: CASSFWNPPPTYNQPQHF. CDR3 in DNA: TGTGCCAGCAGCTTTTGGAACCCCCCTCCTACTTACAATCAGCCCCAGCATTTT.

The V call is TRBV28, the J call TRBJ1-4; D is uncertain. CDR1 and CDR2 (germline): MDHEN, SYDVKM. V lost 4 bases and J 8 bases, leaving 8 bases between the germline ends. The CDR3 loop spans 12 amino acids. This CDR3 is CASSSDIEKLFF. In DNA form, the CDR3 reads TGTGCCAGCAGTTCAGACATCGAAAAACTGTTTTTT.

This chain uses TRBV4-3 with TRBJ2-7; D is unclear. With 0 bases removed from V and 3 bases from J, the gap between germline ends came to 6 bases. The germline gives CDR1 LGHNA, CDR2 YSLEER. The CDR3 runs 13 residues. This CDR3 is CASSQEKFYEQYF. CDR3 DNA: TGCGCCAGCAGCCAAGAAAAATTCTACGAGCAGTACTTC.